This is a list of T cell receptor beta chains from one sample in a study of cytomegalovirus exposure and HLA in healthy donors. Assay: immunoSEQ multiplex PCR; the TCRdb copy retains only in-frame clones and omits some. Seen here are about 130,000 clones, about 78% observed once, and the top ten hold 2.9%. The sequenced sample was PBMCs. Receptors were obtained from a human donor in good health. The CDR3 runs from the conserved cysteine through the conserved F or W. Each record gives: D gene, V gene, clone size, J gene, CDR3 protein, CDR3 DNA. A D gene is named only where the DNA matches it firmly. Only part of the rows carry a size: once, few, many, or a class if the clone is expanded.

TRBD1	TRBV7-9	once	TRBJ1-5	CSSSLGTGDNQPQHF	TGTTCCAGCAGCTTAGGGACAGGGGACAATCAGCCCCAGCATTTT
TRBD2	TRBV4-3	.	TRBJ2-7	CASSQDPGGMLGYEQYF	TGCGCCAGCAGCCAAGATCCGGGGGGAATGTTGGGGTACGAGCAGTACTTC
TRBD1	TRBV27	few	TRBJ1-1	CASRPGQGYGNTEAFF	TGTGCCAGCAGGCCGGGACAGGGGTACGGGAACACTGAAGCTTTCTTT
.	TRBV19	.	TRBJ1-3	CASTTQGGNTIYF	TGTGCCAGTACAACACAGGGAGGAAACACCATATATTTT
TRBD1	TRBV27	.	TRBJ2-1	CASSQFTGTGNNEQFF	TGTGCCAGCAGTCAATTCACCGGGACAGGGAACAATGAGCAGTTCTTC
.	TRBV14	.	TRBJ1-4	CASSGRGLRREKLFF	TGTGCCAGCAGCGGTAGAGGGCTACGAAGGGAAAAACTGTTTTTT
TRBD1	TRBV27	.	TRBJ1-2	CASSLSSGGQGAHGYTF	TGTGCCAGCAGTTTATCGAGCGGGGGACAGGGGGCCCATGGCTACACCTTC
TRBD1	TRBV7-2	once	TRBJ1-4	CASSLGDSPTTNEKLFF	TGTGCCAGCAGCTTGGGGGACAGTCCTACAACTAATGAAAAACTGTTTTTT
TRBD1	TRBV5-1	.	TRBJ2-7	CASRPPGTDSPYEQYF	TGCGCCAGCAGGCCCCCGGGGACAGATTCCCCCTACGAGCAGTACTTC
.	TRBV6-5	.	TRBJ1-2	CASSFGGRDHGYTF	TGTGCCAGCAGTTTCGGGGGGAGGGATCATGGCTACACCTTC
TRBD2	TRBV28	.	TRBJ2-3	CASSLPSGRDTQYF	TGTGCCAGCAGTTTACCTAGCGGGAGAGATACGCAGTATTTT
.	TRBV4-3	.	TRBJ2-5	CASSQDPGLQETQYF	TGCGCCAGCAGCCAAGATCCTGGACTCCAAGAGACCCAGTACTTC
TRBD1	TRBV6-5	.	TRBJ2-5	CASRPDRGPQETQYF	TGTGCCAGCAGGCCCGACAGGGGGCCCCAAGAGACCCAGTACTTC
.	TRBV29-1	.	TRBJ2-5	CSVDVQGETQYF	TGCAGCGTTGACGTGCAGGGAGAGACCCAGTACTTC
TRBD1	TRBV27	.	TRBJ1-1	CASSLSGTGFVAFF	TGTGCCAGCAGTTTATCTGGGACAGGGTTTGTGGCTTTCTTT
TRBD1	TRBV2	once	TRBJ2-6	CASSGTGGSGANVLTF	TGTGCCAGCAGTGGAACAGGGGGCTCTGGGGCCAACGTCCTGACTTTC
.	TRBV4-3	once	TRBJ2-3	CASSQDTGADTQYF	TGCGCCAGCAGCCAAGATACGGGGGCAGATACGCAGTATTTT
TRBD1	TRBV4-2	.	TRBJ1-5	CASSQGGLGRGRPGNQPQHF	TGTGCCAGCAGCCAAGGGGGATTGGGCAGGGGGCGCCCCGGCAATCAGCCCCAGCATTTT
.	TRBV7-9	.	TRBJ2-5	CSSSFNYKTQYF	TGTTCCAGCAGCTTCAACTATAAGACCCAGTACTTC
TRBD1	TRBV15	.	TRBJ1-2	CATSRATGGRINGYTF	TGTGCCACCAGCAGGGCCACAGGGGGTCGGATCAATGGCTACACCTTC
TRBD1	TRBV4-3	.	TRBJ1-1	CASSQSQGANTEAFF	TGCGCCAGCAGCCAGAGCCAGGGGGCGAACACTGAAGCTTTCTTT
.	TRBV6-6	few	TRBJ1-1	CASSYQKNTEAFF	TGTGCCAGCAGTTACCAAAAGAACACTGAAGCTTTCTTT
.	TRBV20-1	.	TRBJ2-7	CSARVVEQYF	TGCAGTGCTAGAGTCGTCGAGCAGTACTTC
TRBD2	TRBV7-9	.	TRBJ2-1	CASSSSLAEGNYNEQFF	TGTGCCAGCAGCTCCTCCCTAGCGGAAGGTAATTACAATGAGCAGTTCTTC
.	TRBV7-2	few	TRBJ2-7	CASSLAQGPRYEQYF	TGTGCCAGCAGCTTAGCGCAGGGGCCACGTTACGAGCAGTACTTC
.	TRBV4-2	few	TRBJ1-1	CASSQDLGGERSEAFF	TGTGCCAGCAGCCAAGATCTCGGGGGGGAGCGAAGCGAAGCTTTCTTT
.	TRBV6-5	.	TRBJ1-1	CASRDRSYTEAFF	TGTGCCAGCAGGGACAGATCTTACACTGAAGCTTTCTTT
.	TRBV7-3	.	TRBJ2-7	CASSSSPGQQQYF	TGTGCCAGCAGCTCCTCCCCCGGACAGCAGCAGTACTTC
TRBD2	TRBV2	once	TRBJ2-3	CASSEALARFSGRATDTQYF	TGTGCCAGCAGTGAAGCACTGGCACGATTTAGCGGGAGGGCCACAGATACGCAGTATTTT
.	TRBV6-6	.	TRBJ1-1	CASSYSGVTEAFF	TGTGCCAGCAGTTACTCAGGAGTCACTGAAGCTTTCTTT
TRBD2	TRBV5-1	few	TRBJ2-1	CATRIGTSGNNEQFF	TGCGCCACCCGAATAGGGACTAGCGGGAACAATGAGCAGTTCTTC
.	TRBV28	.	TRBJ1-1	CASSLPQGPMNTEAFF	TGTGCCAGCAGTCTCCCCCAGGGGCCAATGAACACTGAAGCTTTCTTT
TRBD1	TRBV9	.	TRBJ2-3	CASSRQGSADTQYF	TGTGCCAGCAGTCGACAGGGTTCCGCAGATACGCAGTATTTT
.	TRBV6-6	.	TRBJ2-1	CASSGDLPYNEQFF	TGTGCCAGCTCGGGGGACCTACCCTACAATGAGCAGTTCTTC
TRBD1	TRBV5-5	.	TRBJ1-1	CASSVDRVLSAFF	TGTGCCAGCAGCGTGGACAGGGTTCTTTCAGCTTTCTTT
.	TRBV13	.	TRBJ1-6	CASSPLNSPLHF	TGTGCCAGCAGCCCTCTTAATTCACCCCTCCACTTT
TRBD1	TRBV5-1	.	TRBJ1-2	CASSTGQDNNYGYTF	TGCGCCAGCAGCACCGGACAGGACAACAACTATGGCTACACCTTC
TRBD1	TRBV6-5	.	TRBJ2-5	CASSYSGQGSGETQYF	TGTGCCAGCAGTTACTCCGGACAGGGGTCGGGTGAGACCCAGTACTTC
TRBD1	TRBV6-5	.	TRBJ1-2	CASRNPTGGTYGYTF	TGTGCCAGCAGAAACCCGACAGGGGGCACCTATGGCTACACCTTC
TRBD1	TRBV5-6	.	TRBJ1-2	CASSFSGGGYTF	TGTGCCAGCAGCTTTTCAGGGGGTGGCTACACCTTC
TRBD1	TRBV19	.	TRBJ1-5	CASSRRVGQGAQGNQPQHF	TGTGCCAGTAGCCGTCGAGTGGGACAGGGGGCGCAGGGCAATCAGCCCCAGCATTTT
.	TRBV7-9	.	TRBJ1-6	CASSHVGANSPLHF	TGTGCCAGCAGCCACGTGGGGGCCAATTCACCCCTCCACTTT
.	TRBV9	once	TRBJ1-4	CASSKAGLTNEKLFF	TGTGCCAGCAGCAAAGCAGGGTTAACTAATGAAAAACTGTTTTTT
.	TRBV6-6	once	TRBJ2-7	CASSYSSFGSSYEQYF	TGTGCCAGCAGTTACTCTTCCTTTGGGAGCTCCTACGAGCAGTACTTC
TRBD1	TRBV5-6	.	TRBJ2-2	CASSRSRDRGPNTGELFF	TGTGCCAGCAGCCGCTCCCGGGACAGGGGACCCAACACCGGGGAGCTGTTTTTT
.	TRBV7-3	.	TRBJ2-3	CASSSMGGSTDTQYF	TGTGCCAGCAGCTCCATGGGGGGTAGCACAGATACGCAGTATTTT
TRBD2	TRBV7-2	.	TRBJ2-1	CASSQTSGGSSYNEQFF	TGTGCCAGCAGCCAAACTAGCGGGGGGAGCTCCTACAATGAGCAGTTCTTC
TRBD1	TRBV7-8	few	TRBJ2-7	CASSPAGTGSEQYF	TGTGCCAGCAGCCCAGCCGGGACAGGGTCCGAGCAGTACTTC
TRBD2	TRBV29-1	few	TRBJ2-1	CSVRGGPYNEQFF	TGCAGCGTCCGGGGGGGCCCTTACAATGAGCAGTTCTTC
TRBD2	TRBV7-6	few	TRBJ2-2	CASSSRLAGANTGELFF	TGTGCCAGCAGCTCAAGACTAGCGGGGGCAAACACCGGGGAGCTGTTTTTT
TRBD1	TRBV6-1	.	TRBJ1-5	CASRGQGPQHF	TGTGCCAGCAGGGGACAGGGTCCCCAGCATTTT
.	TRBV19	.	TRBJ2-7	CASRKQGSDEQYF	TGTGCCAGTAGAAAACAGGGCTCGGACGAGCAGTACTTC
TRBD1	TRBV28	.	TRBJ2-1	CASRRTWTGDNEQFF	TGTGCCAGCAGGCGGACTTGGACAGGGGACAATGAGCAGTTCTTC
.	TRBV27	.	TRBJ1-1	CASSATRVGTEAFF	TGTGCCAGCAGTGCCACCAGGGTGGGCACTGAAGCTTTCTTT